The TCR beta chain described here comes from a study of cytomegalovirus exposure and HLA in healthy donors. General observations from the study: It was found in a later analysis that first-cohort TCR clusters tended to co-occur in the 130 or so validation repertoires.

Method: immunoSEQ multiplex PCR; TCRdb's copy keeps in-frame clones and lacks some. The table has approximately 110,000 clones, approximately 94% seen once. The germline V gene encodes CDR1 MGHRA and CDR2 YSYEKL. Between the trimmed V and J ends, which lost 1 base and 7 bases, there was a span of 17 bases. The CDR3 loop spans 15 amino acids. As for this clone: Its target is unknown.

The sequenced sample was PBMCs. This TCR was sampled from a young woman in good health and CMV-seronegative. V and J are TRBV4-1 and TRBJ2-7; D might be TRBD2 (5 bases). In DNA form, the CDR3 reads TGCGCCAGCAGCCAAGGTCCTTCCGGGGTAAAAGAGCAGTACTTC. This sequence encodes CASSQGPSGVKEQYF.